This T cell receptor (beta chain) was recovered during a study of sequential checkpoint blockade in melanoma. For the study at large: Randomization was 1:1 between first-line nivolumab→ipilimumab and ipilimumab→nivolumab. Both treatment sequences were followed by maintenance nivolumab.

Treatment reported: randomized to nivolumab then ipilimumab (arm A) or the reverse (arm B). Live CD3+CD8+ CD19− CD56− cells were sorted from PBMCs. The CDR3 runs 16 residues. V was pared by 2 bases and J by 2 bases, with 4 bases of the junction left unmatched. Germline CDR1 MDHEN, CDR2 SYDVKM. Only in-frame clones appear in the TCRdb table, and some are missing; sequencing was by immunoSEQ multiplex PCR. The sample consists of about 28,000 clones, approximately 88% of them appearing once. The sequence was obtained from a human donor with melanoma. This rearrangement joins TRBV28 to TRBJ2-1; 9 bases fit TRBD2. Source: CD8+ T cells sorted from blood (inferred from file names), taken from a patient given nivolumab and ipilimumab in sequence. CDR3: CASSLMTSGPYNEQFF. The CDR3, as DNA: TGTGCCAGCAGTTTAATGACTAGCGGACCCTACAATGAGCAGTTCTTC.